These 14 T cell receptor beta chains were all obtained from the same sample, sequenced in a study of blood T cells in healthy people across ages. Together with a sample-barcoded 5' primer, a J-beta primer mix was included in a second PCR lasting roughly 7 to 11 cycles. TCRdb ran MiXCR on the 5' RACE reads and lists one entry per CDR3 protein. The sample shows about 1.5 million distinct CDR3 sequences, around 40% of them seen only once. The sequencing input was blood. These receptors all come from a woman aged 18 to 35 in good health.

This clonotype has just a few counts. The CDR3 protein is CASSQDLGQGAEGYTF. The CDR3 DNA is TGTGCCAGCAGCCAAGATCTAGGACAGGGGGCGGAAGGCTACACCTTC. The rearrangement joins TRBV4-2 to TRBJ1-2; 11 bases are a match to TRBD1. Losses at the gene ends were 0 bases for V and 8 bases for J; bases not matched to a gene: 8. The CDR3 is made up of 16 amino acids. In germline, CDR1 is LGHNA, CDR2 YNFKEQ.

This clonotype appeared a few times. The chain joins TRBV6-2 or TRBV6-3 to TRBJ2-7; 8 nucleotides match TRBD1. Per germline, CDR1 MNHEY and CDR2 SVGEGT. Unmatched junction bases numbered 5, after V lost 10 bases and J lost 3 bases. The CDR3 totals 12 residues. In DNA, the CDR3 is TGTGCCACACGGACAGGGAACTACGAGCAGTACTTC. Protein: CATRTGNYEQYF.

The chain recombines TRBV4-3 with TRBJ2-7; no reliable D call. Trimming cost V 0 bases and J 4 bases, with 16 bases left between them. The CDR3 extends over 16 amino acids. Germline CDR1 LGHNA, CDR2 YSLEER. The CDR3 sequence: CASSQDLGSWSYEQYF. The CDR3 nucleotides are TGCGCCAGCAGCCAAGATCTTGGAAGTTGGAGTTACGAGCAGTACTTC.

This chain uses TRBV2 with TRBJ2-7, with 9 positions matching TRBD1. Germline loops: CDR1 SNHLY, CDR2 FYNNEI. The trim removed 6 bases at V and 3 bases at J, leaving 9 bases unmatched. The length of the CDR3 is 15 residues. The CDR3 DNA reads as TGTGCCAGCAGCCTCCGGGACAGGGTTTACTACGAGCAGTACTTC. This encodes CASSLRDRVYYEQYF. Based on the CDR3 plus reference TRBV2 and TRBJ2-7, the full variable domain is EPEVTQTPSHQVTQMGQEVILRCVPISNHLYFYWYRQILGQKVEFLVSFYNNEISEKSEIFDDQFSVERPDGSNFTLKIRSTKLEDSAMYFCASSLRDRVYYEQYFGPGTRLTVT.

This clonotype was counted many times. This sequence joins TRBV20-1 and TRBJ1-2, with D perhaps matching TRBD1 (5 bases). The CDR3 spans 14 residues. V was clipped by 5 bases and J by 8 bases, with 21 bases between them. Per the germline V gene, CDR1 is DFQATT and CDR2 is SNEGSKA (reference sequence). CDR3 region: CSAPPRGIERGYTF. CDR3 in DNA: TGCAGTGCTCCTCCTCGGGGGATTGAACGAGGCTACACCTTC.

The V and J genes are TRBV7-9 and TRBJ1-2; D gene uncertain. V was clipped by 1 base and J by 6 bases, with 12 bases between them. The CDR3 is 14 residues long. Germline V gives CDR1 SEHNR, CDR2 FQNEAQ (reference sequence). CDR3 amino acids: CASSLDIGSDGYTF. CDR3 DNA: TGTGCCAGCAGCTTAGACATAGGGAGCGATGGCTACACCTTC.

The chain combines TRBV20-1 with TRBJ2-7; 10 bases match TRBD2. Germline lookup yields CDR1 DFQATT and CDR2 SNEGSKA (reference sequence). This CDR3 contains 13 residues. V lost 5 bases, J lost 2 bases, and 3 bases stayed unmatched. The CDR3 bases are TGCAGTGCTGTAGCGGGAGGTGCCTACGAGCAGTACTTC. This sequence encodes CSAVAGGAYEQYF.

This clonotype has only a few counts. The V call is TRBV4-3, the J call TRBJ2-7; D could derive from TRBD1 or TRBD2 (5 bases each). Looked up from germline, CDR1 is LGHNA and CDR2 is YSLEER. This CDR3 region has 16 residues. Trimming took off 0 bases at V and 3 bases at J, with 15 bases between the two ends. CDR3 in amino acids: CASSQEWRRDLYEQYF. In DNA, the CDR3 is TGCGCCAGCAGCCAAGAATGGCGCAGGGACCTCTACGAGCAGTACTTC.

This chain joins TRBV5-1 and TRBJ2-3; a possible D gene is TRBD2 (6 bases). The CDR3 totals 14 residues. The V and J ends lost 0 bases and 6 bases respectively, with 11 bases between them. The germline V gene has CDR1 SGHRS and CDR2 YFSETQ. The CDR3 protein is CASSLAEGYDTQYF. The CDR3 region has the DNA TGCGCCAGCAGCTTGGCGGAGGGGTACGATACGCAGTATTTT.

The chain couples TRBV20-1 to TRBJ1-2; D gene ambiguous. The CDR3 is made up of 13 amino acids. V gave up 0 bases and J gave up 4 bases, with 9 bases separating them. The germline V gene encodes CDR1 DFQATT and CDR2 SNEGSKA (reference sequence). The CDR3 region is CSAREALSYGYTF. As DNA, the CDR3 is TGCAGTGCTAGAGAAGCCCTCTCCTATGGCTACACCTTC.

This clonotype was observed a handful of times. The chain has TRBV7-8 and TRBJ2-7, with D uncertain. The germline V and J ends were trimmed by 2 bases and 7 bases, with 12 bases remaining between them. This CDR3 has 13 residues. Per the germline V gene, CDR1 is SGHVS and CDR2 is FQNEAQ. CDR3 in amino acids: CASSLTGRQEQYF. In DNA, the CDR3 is TGTGCCAGCAGCTTAACGGGCCGCCAAGAGCAGTACTTC.

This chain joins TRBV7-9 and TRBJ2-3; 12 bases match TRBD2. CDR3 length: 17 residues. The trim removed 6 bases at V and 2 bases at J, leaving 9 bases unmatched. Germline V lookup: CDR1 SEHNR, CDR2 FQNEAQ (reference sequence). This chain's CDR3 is CASRLTRTSGTTDTQYF. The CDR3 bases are TGTGCCAGCAGATTAACGCGGACTAGCGGGACCACAGATACGCAGTATTTT.

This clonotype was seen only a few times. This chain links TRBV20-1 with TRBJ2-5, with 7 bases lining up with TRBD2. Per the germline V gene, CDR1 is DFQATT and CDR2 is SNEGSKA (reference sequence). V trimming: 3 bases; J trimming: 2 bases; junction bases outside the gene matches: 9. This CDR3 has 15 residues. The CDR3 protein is CSASDPRTRQETQYF. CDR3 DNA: TGCAGTGCTAGTGACCCACGGACTAGGCAAGAGACCCAGTACTTC.

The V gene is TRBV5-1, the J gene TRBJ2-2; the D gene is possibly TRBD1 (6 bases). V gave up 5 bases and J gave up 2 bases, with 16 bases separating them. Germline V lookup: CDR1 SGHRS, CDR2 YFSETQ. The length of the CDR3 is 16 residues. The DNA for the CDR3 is TGCGCCAGCAGATTCGACAGGAGTCTAAACACCGGGGAGCTGTTTTTT. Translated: CASRFDRSLNTGELFF. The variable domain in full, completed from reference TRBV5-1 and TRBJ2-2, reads KAGVTQTPRYLIKTRGQQVTLSCSPISGHRSVSWYQQTPGQGLQFLFEYFSETQRNKGNFPGRFSGRQFSNSRSEMNVSTLELGDSALYLCASRFDRSLNTGELFFGEGSRLTVL.